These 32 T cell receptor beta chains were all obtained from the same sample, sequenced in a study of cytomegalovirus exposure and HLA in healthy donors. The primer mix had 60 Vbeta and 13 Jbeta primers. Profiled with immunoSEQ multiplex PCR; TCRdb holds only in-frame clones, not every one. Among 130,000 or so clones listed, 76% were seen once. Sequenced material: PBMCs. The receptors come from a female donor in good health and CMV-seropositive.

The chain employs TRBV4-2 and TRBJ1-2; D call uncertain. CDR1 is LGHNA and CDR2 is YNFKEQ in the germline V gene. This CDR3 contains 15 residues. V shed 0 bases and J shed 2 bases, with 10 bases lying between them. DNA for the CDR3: TGTGCCAGCAGCCAAGAATCGCGGGAGAACTATGGCTACACCTTC. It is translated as CASSQESRENYGYTF.

The DNA of the CDR3 is TGTGCCAGCAGCGGCCAGGGGCTCGGGGGGGGTGAGCAGTTCTTC. It codes for CASSGQGLGGGEQFF. This chain links TRBV5-4 with TRBJ2-1; 8 positions match TRBD2. Trimming cost V 4 bases and J 9 bases; bases outside gene matches: 12. Germline V CDR1 and CDR2: SGHNT, YYREEE (reference sequence). CDR3 length equals 15 residues.

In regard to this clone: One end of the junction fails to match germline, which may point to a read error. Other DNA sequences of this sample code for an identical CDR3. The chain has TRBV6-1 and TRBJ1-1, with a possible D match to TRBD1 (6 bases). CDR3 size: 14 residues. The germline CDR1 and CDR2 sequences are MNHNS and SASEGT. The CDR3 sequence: CASKGEQGYTEAFF. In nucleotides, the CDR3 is TGTGCCAGCAAAGGGGAACAGGGATACACTGAAGCTTTTTTT.

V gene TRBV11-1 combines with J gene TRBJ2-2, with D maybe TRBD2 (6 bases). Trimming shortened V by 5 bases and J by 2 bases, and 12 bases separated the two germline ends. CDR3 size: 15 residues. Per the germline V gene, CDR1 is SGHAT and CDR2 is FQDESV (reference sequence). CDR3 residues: CASSQRDSNTGELFF. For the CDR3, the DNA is TGTGCCAGCAGCCAACGGGACTCCAACACCGGGGAGCTGTTTTTT. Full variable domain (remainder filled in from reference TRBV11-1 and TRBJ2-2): EAEVAQSPRYKITEKSQAVAFWCDPISGHATLYWYRQILGQGPELLVQFQDESVVDDSQLPKDRFSAERLKGVDSTLKIQPAELGDSAMYLCASSQRDSNTGELFFGEGSRLTVL.

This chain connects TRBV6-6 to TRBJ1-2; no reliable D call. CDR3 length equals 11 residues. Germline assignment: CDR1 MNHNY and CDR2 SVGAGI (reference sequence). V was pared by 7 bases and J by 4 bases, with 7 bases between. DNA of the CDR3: TGTGCCAGCACCCACAGCTATGGCTACACCTTC. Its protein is CASTHSYGYTF.

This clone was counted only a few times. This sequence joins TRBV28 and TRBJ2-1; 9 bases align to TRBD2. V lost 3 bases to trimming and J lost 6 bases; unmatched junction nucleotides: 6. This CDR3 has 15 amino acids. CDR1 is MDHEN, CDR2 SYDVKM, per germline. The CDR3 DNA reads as TGTGCCAGCAGTTTCACAGCGGGGGGCCGCAATGAGCAGTTCTTC. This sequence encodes CASSFTAGGRNEQFF.

The DNA for the CDR3 is TGTGCCAGCAGCCACCGGGACAGGGAGTCCTATGGCTACACCTTC. It is translated as CASSHRDRESYGYTF. The rearrangement links TRBV9 to TRBJ1-2; 9 bases line up with TRBD1. The V segment lost 4 bases and the J segment 4 bases; nucleotides outside the gene matches: 8. The CDR3 runs 15 residues. Germline V gene lookup returns CDR1 SGDLS and CDR2 YYNGEE.

In nucleotides, the CDR3 is TGTGCCAGCAGTCGAGGACAGGGCGAGCAGTACTTC. It specifies CASSRGQGEQYF. The rearrangement links TRBV2 to TRBJ2-7, with 8 nucleotides matching TRBD1. V lost 5 bases and J lost 6; bases outside the gene matches: 3. The germline V gene has CDR1 SNHLY and CDR2 FYNNEI. The CDR3 has 12 amino acids.

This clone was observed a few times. The CDR3 sequence is CASSSAPGLAGRETQYF. The CDR3 region has the DNA TGTGCCAGCAGCTCGGCCCCGGGACTAGCGGGACGAGAGACCCAGTACTTC. The J gene is TRBJ2-5, the V gene TRBV7-9; 13 bases agree with TRBD2. The CDR3 contains 17 residues. The ends lost 4 bases at V and 4 bases at J; junction bases unmatched: 9. Germline-derived CDR1 and CDR2 are SEHNR and FQNEAQ (reference sequence).

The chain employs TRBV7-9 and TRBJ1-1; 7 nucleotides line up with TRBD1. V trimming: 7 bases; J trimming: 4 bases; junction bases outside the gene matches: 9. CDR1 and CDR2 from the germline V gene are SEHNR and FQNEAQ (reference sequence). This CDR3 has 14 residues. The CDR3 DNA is TGTGCCAGCACCCCGACAGGGCGGGGCACTGAAGCTTTCTTT. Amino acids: CASTPTGRGTEAFF.

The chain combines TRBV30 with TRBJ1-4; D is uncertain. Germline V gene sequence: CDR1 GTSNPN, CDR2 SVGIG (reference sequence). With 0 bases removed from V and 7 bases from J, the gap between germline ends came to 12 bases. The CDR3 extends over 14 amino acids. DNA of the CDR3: TGTGCCTGGAGTGTGAGGTTCTCGGGTGAAAAACTGTTTTTT. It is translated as CAWSVRFSGEKLFF.

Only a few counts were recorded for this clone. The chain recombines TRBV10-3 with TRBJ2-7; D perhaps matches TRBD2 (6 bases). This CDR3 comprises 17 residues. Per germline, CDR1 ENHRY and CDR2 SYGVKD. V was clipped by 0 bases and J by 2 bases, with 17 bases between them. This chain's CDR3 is CAISESTGDQPTYEQYF. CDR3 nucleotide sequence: TGTGCCATCAGTGAGTCGACGGGGGACCAACCCACCTACGAGCAGTACTTC.

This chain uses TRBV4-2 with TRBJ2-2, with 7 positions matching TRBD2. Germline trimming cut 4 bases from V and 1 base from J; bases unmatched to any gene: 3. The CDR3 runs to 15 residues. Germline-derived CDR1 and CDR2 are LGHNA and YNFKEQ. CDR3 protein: CASSRPSGNTGELFF. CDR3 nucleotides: TGTGCCAGCAGCCGTCCTAGCGGGAACACCGGGGAGCTGTTTTTT.

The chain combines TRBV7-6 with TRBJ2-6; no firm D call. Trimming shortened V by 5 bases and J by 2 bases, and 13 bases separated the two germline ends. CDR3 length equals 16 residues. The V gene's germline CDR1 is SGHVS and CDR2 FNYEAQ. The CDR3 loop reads CASSLKTFPGANVLTF. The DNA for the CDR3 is TGTGCCAGCAGCCTAAAGACATTCCCTGGGGCCAACGTCCTGACTTTC.

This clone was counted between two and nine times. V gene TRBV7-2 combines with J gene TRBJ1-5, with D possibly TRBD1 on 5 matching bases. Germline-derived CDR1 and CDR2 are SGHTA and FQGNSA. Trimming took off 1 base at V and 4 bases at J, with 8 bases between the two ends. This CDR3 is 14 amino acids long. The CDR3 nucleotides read TGTGCCAGCAGCTTAGGGGGCGTAAATCAGCCCCAGCATTTT. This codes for CASSLGGVNQPQHF.

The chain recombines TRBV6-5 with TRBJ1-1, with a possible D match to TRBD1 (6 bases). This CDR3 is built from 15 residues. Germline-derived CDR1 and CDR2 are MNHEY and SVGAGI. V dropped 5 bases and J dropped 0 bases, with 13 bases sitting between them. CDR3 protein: CASSGKQGMNTEAFF. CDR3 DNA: TGTGCCAGCAGTGGGAAACAGGGCATGAACACTGAAGCTTTCTTT.

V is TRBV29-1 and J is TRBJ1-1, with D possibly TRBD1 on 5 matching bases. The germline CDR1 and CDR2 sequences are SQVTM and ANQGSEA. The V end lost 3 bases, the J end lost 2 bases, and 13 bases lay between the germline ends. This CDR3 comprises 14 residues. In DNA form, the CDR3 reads TGCAGCGTTGAGCTCAGACAGCTAAACACTGAAGCTTTCTTT. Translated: CSVELRQLNTEAFF.

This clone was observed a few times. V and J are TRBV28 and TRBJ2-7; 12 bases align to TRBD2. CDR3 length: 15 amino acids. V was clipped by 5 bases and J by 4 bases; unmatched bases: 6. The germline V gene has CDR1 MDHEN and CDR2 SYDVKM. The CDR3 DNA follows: TGTGCCAGCAGTCCACTAGCGGGGGGAGGGTACGAGCAGTACTTC. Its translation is CASSPLAGGGYEQYF.

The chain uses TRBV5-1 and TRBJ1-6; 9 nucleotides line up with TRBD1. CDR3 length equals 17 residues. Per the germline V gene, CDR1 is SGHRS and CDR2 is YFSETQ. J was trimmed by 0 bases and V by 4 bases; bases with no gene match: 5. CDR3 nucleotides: TGCGCCAGCAGCGCGGGACAGGGTAGCTCCTATAATTCACCCCTCCACTTT. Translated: CASSAGQGSSYNSPLHF.

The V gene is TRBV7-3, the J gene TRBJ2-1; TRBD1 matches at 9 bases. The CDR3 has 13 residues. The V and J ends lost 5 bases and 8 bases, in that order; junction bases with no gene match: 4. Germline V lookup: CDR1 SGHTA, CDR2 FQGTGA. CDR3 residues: CASSPDRGDEQFF. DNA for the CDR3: TGTGCCAGCAGCCCGGACAGGGGCGATGAGCAGTTCTTC.

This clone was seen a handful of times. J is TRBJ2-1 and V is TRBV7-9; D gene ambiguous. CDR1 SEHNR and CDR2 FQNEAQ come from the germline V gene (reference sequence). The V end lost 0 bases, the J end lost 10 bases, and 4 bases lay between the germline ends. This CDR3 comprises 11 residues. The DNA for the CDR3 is TGTGCCAGCAGCTTAGCCGGGGAGCAGTTCTTC. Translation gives CASSLAGEQFF.

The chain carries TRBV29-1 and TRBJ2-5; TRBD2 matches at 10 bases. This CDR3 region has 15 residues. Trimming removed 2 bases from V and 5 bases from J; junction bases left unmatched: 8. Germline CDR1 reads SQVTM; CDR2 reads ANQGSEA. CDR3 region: CSVERVSGRKETQYF. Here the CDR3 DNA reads TGCAGCGTTGAAAGAGTTAGCGGGAGGAAGGAGACCCAGTACTTC.

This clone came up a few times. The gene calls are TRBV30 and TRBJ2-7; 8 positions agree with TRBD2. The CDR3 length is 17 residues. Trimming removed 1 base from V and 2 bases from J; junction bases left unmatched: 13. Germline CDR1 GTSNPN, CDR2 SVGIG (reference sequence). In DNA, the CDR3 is TGTGCCTGGAGTGCCCCACCACGACTAGCGAGAACCTACGAGCAGTACTTC. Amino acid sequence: CAWSAPPRLARTYEQYF. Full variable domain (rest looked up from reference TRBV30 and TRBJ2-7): SQTIHQWPATLVQPVGSPLSLECTVEGTSNPNLYWYRQAAGRGLQLLFYSVGIGQISSEVPQNLSASRPQDRQFILSSKKLLLSDSGFYLCAWSAPPRLARTYEQYFGPGTRLTVT.

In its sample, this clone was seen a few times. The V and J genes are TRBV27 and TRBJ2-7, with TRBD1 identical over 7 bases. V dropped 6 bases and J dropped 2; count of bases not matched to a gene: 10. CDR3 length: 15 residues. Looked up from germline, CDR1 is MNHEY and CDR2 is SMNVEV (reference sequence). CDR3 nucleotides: TGTGCCAGCAGAAAAGGGGACAGCACCCCCTACGAGCAGTACTTC. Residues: CASRKGDSTPYEQYF.

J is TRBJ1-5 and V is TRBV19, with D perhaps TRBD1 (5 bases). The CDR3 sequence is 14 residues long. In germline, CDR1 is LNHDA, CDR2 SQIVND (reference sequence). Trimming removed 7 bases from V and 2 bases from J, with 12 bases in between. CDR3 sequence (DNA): TGTGCCAGTATCGTGGGGGGGGGCAATCAGCCCCAGCATTTT. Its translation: CASIVGGGNQPQHF.

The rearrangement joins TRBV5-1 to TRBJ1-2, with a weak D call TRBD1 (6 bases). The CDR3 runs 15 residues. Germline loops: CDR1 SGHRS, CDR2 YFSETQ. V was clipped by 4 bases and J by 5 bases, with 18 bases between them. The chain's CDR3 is CASSPTGLGGYGYTF. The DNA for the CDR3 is TGCGCCAGCAGCCCCACCGGGTTAGGGGGTTATGGCTACACCTTC.

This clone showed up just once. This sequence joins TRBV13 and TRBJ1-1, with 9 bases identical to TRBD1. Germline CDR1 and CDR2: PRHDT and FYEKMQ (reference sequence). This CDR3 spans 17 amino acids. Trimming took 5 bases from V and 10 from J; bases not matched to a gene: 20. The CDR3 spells CASSPTRDRVGGIGAFF. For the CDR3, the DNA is TGTGCCAGCAGCCCGACACGGGACAGGGTGGGGGGAATCGGAGCTTTCTTT. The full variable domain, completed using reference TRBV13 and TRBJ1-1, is AAGVIQSPRHLIKEKRETATLKCYPIPRHDTVYWYQQGPGQDPQFLISFYEKMQSDKGSIPDRFSAQQFSDYHSELNMSSLELGDSALYFCASSPTRDRVGGIGAFFGQGTRLTVV.

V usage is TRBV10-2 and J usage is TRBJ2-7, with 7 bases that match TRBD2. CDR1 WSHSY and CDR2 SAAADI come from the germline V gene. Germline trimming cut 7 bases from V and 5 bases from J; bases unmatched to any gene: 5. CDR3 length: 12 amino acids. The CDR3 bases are TGCGCCAGCACGGGCGGGGGAGACGAGCAGTACTTC. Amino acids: CASTGGGDEQYF.

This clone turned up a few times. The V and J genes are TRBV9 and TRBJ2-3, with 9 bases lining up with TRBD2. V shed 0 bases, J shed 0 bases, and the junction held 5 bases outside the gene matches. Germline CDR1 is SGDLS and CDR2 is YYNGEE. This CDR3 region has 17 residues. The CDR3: CASSVGLGTSSTDTQYF. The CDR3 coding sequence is TGTGCCAGCAGCGTAGGACTCGGGACTAGCAGCACAGATACGCAGTATTTT.

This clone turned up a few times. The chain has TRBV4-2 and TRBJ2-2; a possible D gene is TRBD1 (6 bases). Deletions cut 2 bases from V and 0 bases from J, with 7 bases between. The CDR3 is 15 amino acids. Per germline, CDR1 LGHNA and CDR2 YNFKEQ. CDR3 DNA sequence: TGTGCCAGCAGCCAAAGGACAGCGAACACCGGGGAGCTGTTTTTT. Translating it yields CASSQRTANTGELFF.

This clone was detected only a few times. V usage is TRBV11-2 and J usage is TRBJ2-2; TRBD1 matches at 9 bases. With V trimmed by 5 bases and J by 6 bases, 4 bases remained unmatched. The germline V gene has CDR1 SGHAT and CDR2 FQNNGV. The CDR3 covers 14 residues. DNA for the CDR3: TGTGCCAGCAGCGACCGGACAGGGGCCGGGGAGCTGTTTTTT. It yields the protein CASSDRTGAGELFF.

DNA for the CDR3: TGTGCCACCAGCAGAGATCCAGGGTATCGCTGGGAGCAGTACTTC. Residues: CATSRDPGYRWEQYF. This sequence joins TRBV15 and TRBJ2-7, with a weak D call TRBD1 (5 bases). In germline, CDR1 is LNHNV, CDR2 YYDKDF (reference sequence). V gave up 0 bases and J gave up 7 bases, with 16 bases separating them. This CDR3 has 15 amino acids.